This TCR beta chain was recorded in a study of control samples from healthy donors and cancer patients. The repertoire was sequenced with immunoSEQ multiplex PCR; TCRdb's copy has only in-frame clones and lacks some. The sample has under 85,000 clones; about 95% are singletons. Germline-derived CDR1 and CDR2 are SGDLS and YYNGEE. This CDR3 spans 12 amino acids. V lost 0 bases, J lost 8 bases, and 3 bases lay in between. Sequencing input: blood. This clonotype was obtained from a woman in her forties in good health. This chain joins TRBV9 and TRBJ1-6; D call uncertain. This CDR3 is CASSVGDSPLHF. The CDR3 DNA follows: TGTGCCAGCAGCGTAGGGGATTCACCCCTCCACTTT.